Each of the 20 T cell receptor beta chains below was sequenced from the same sample in a study of control samples from healthy donors and cancer patients. Profiled with immunoSEQ multiplex PCR; TCRdb holds only in-frame clones, not every one. This sample has 150,000 to 190,000 clones, with about 93% found just once. The sequenced material came from blood. Receptor source: a man in his fifties in good health.

The CDR3 sequence: CATEDRGSSYEQYF. CDR3 DNA sequence: TGTGCCACCGAGGACAGGGGGAGCTCCTACGAGCAGTACTTC. The chain joins TRBV28 to TRBJ2-7; 10 bases are shared with TRBD1. The V gene end was trimmed by 10 bases and the J gene end by 0 bases; junction bases not matched to a gene: 6. Per germline, CDR1 MDHEN and CDR2 SYDVKM. The length of the CDR3 is 14 residues.

This clone was recorded once. The genes are TRBV11-2 and TRBJ2-3; 13 bases line up with TRBD2. The CDR3 sequence is 16 residues long. Germline CDR1 is SGHAT and CDR2 is FQNNGV. The junction had 6 bases not matched to a gene; V was cut back by 5 bases and J by 4 bases. The CDR3: CASSARTSGRSDTQYF. The CDR3 DNA reads as TGTGCCAGCAGCGCTAGGACTAGCGGGAGATCAGATACGCAGTATTTT.

This chain links TRBV27 with TRBJ2-7; no clear D gene. Germline V gives CDR1 MNHEY, CDR2 SMNVEV (reference sequence). V was shortened by 6 bases and J by 0 bases, with 12 bases between the two germline ends. CDR3 length: 14 amino acids. This chain's CDR3 is CASSVMGSSYEQYF. The CDR3 nucleotides read TGTGCCAGCAGCGTGATGGGTAGCTCCTACGAGCAGTACTTC.

V is TRBV7-3 and J is TRBJ1-2; D remains unclear. The CDR3 runs to 13 residues. Germline CDR1 is SGHTA and CDR2 is FQGTGA. Trimming pared 5 bases from V and 8 bases from J, leaving 15 bases between. CDR3 sequence: CASSPSGEGGYTF. The DNA of the CDR3 is TGTGCCAGCAGCCCCTCAGGAGAAGGAGGCTACACCTTC.

The V and J genes are TRBV2 and TRBJ2-3; 7 positions agree with TRBD1. Germline V gene data show CDR1 as SNHLY and CDR2 as FYNNEI. The CDR3 contains 15 residues. With V trimmed by 6 bases and J by 2 bases, 8 bases remained unmatched. CDR3 residues: CASRRQGTFTDTQYF. The CDR3 nucleotides read TGTGCCAGCAGAAGACAGGGTACATTCACAGATACGCAGTATTTT.

This chain joins TRBV10-2 and TRBJ1-2, with 7 bases matching TRBD1. Germline trimming cut 7 bases from V and 6 bases from J; bases unmatched to any gene: 5. Looked up from germline, CDR1 is WSHSY and CDR2 is SAAADI. CDR3 length: 12 amino acids. The CDR3 loop reads CASKQGGNGYTF. CDR3 nucleotide sequence: TGCGCCAGCAAGCAGGGGGGAAATGGCTACACCTTC.

This chain joins TRBV24-1 and TRBJ2-1; 10 bases are shared with TRBD2. This CDR3 has 16 amino acids. The ends lost 0 bases at V and 7 bases at J; junction bases unmatched: 5. CDR1 KGHDR and CDR2 SFDVKD come from the germline V gene. CDR3 residues: CATSDLSGRARNEQFF. In DNA, the CDR3 is TGTGCCACCAGTGATTTGAGCGGGAGGGCCAGGAATGAGCAGTTCTTC.

For this clone: This specimen includes other DNA sequences encoding the same CDR3. The chain carries TRBV12-3 or TRBV12-4 and TRBJ1-1; D gene ambiguous. The CDR3 totals 12 residues. Trimming shortened V by 1 base and J by 1 base, and 1 base separated the two germline ends. The CDR3 DNA reads as TGTGCCAGCAGTTTAGGGAACACTGAAGCTTTCTTT. Translated: CASSLGNTEAFF.

V usage is TRBV5-1 and J usage is TRBJ2-7; 7 bases agree with TRBD2. There are 14 residues in the CDR3. The ends lost 1 base at V and 0 bases at J; junction bases unmatched: 1. Germline lookup yields CDR1 SGHRS and CDR2 YFSETQ. The CDR3 coding sequence is TGCGCCAGCAGCTTGAGCGGGACCTCCTACGAGCAGTACTTC. Translation: CASSLSGTSYEQYF. The complete variable domain, with remaining parts taken from reference TRBV5-1 and TRBJ2-7, reads KAGVTQTPRYLIKTRGQQVTLSCSPISGHRSVSWYQQTPGQGLQFLFEYFSETQRNKGNFPGRFSGRQFSNSRSEMNVSTLELGDSALYLCASSLSGTSYEQYFGPGTRLTVT.

This rearrangement joins TRBV19 to TRBJ1-2, with D uncertain. The CDR3 extends over 14 amino acids. The ends were cut back, 3 bases at V and 2 bases at J, with 10 bases in the middle. Germline V gene data show CDR1 as LNHDA and CDR2 as SQIVND (reference sequence). CDR3: CASSIGARNYGYTF. CDR3 nucleotides: TGTGCCAGTAGTATTGGCGCGAGGAACTATGGCTACACCTTC.

The chain combines TRBV5-1 with TRBJ2-1; 14 bases fit TRBD2. Germline V lookup: CDR1 SGHRS, CDR2 YFSETQ. The V and J ends lost 5 bases and 9 bases, in that order; junction bases with no gene match: 10. The CDR3 sequence is 16 residues long. This chain's CDR3 is CASRPEGLAGAFEQFF. Written as DNA, the CDR3 is TGCGCCAGCAGACCAGAGGGACTAGCGGGAGCCTTTGAGCAGTTCTTC.

This chain joins TRBV11-2 and TRBJ1-6; 9 nucleotides agree with TRBD1. The trim removed 5 bases at V and 7 bases at J, leaving 9 bases unmatched. Looked up from germline, CDR1 is SGHAT and CDR2 is FQNNGV. The CDR3 loop spans 16 amino acids. The CDR3 DNA sequence: TGTGCCAGCAGCCCTGCCGGGACAGGGAGGAATTCACCCCTCCACTTT. It specifies CASSPAGTGRNSPLHF.

The chain has TRBV3-1 (or the pseudogene TRBV3-2) and TRBJ2-4, with TRBD2 matching over 14 bases. CDR3 length equals 15 residues. The germline CDR1 and CDR2 sequences are LGHDT and YNNKEL (reference sequence). Trimming cost V 4 bases and J 9 bases; bases outside gene matches: 5. CDR3 loop: CASSLRLAGGSIQYF. DNA of the CDR3: TGTGCCAGCAGCCTCAGACTAGCGGGAGGGAGCATTCAGTACTTC.

This clone was observed a single time. Distinct nucleotide sequences in the sample also encode this CDR3. The chain joins TRBV6-5 to TRBJ2-5, with 8 nucleotides matching TRBD1. Germline V gives CDR1 MNHEY, CDR2 SVGAGI. Trimming at V came to 4 bases and at J to 4 bases, leaving 5 bases not matched to a gene. This CDR3 contains 14 residues. CDR3 sequence reads: CASSSRTGRETQYF. CDR3 nucleotides: TGTGCCAGCAGTTCCCGGACAGGGCGAGAGACCCAGTACTTC.

This clone has only one observation. The rearrangement joins TRBV27 to TRBJ1-6; D remains ambiguous. The germline gives CDR1 MNHEY, CDR2 SMNVEV (reference sequence). The length of the CDR3 is 15 residues. V lost 0 bases and J 7 bases, leaving 10 bases between the germline ends. The CDR3 DNA follows: TGTGCCAGCAGTTTATCTGGGTCTAAGAATTCACCCCTCCACTTT. Encoded protein: CASSLSGSKNSPLHF.

The rearrangement joins TRBV5-6 to TRBJ2-5; D is unresolved. V shed 0 bases and J shed 2 bases, with 11 bases lying between them. Germline CDR1 reads SGHDT; CDR2 reads YYEEEE. The CDR3 runs 15 residues. The CDR3 region is CASSLGWVRQETQYF. The CDR3 DNA reads TGTGCCAGCAGCTTGGGATGGGTTCGACAAGAGACCCAGTACTTC.

This chain links TRBV7-9 with TRBJ1-5; D gene unclear. V lost 1 base and J lost 9, with 10 bases in between. This CDR3 spans 13 amino acids. CDR1 and CDR2 (germline): SEHNR, FQNEAQ (reference sequence). The CDR3 nucleotides are TGTGCCAGCAGCTTAGGGACCACCAGGCCCCAGCATTTT. It encodes CASSLGTTRPQHF.

This clone was recorded once. The chain combines TRBV25-1 with TRBJ1-3, with TRBD1 as a possible D gene (5 bases). Trimming shortened V by 3 bases and J by 4 bases, and 13 bases separated the two germline ends. This CDR3 comprises 15 residues. CDR1 is MGHDK, CDR2 SYGVNS, per germline. CDR3 nucleotides: TGTGCCAGCAGTGATTCGCGGGGGATCGGAAACACCATATATTTT. Protein sequence: CASSDSRGIGNTIYF.

The chain links TRBV6-6 to TRBJ2-3, with D perhaps being TRBD1 or TRBD2 (5 bases each). V lost 4 bases and J 9 bases, leaving 14 bases between the germline ends. The CDR3 loop spans 13 amino acids. Germline CDR1 MNHNY, CDR2 SVGAGI (reference sequence). CDR3 DNA: TGTGCCAGCAGTTGGGACGACGACAGAACGCAGTATTTT. It translates to CASSWDDDRTQYF.

This clone was seen a few times. This chain links TRBV4-1 with TRBJ1-5; D remains unclear. The length of the CDR3 is 14 residues. Germline loops: CDR1 MGHRA, CDR2 YSYEKL. V dropped 0 bases and J dropped 5 bases, with 8 bases sitting between them. The CDR3 nucleotides are TGCGCCAGCAGCCAAGAGGGTTACTATCAGCCCCAGCATTTT. Translation: CASSQEGYYQPQHF.